Sequencing of this T cell receptor (beta chain) was carried out in a study of blood T cell repertoires in COVID-19. Study context: Both acute and convalescent COVID-19 samples were obtained from the United States, Italy and Spain. The analysed material was cDNA or gDNA that came from T cells, B-cell-depleted T cells, or PBMCs.

The CDR3 runs to 13 residues. The ends were cut back, 2 bases at V and 1 base at J, with 5 bases in the middle. Germline CDR1 reads SGHVS; CDR2 reads FNYEAQ. Under the authors' procedure: Amplified reference gene primers provided the basis for estimating nucleated cell counts. Method: immunoSEQ multiplex PCR; TCRdb's copy keeps in-frame clones and lacks some. Clone size and the V and J calls come from that table; the DNA yielded D and trimming. This table holds fewer than 350,000 clones, approximately 90% found once. The receptor's source is a man aged 35-49 years with acute or convalescent COVID-19. Sequencing was carried out using peripheral blood. The gene calls are TRBV7-6 and TRBJ1-1; D call uncertain. CDR3 sequence: CASSLNRNTEAFF. The CDR3 coding sequence is TGTGCCAGCAGCTTAAACAGGAACACTGAAGCTTTCTTT.